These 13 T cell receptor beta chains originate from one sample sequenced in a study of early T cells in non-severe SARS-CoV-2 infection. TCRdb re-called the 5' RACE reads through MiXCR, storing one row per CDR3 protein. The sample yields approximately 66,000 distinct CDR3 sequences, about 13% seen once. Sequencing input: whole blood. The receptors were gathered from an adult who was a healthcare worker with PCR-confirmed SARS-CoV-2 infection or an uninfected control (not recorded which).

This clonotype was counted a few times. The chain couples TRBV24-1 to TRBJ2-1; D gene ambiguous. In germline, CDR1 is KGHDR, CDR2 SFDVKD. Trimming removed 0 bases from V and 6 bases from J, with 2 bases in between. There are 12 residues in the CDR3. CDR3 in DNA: TGTGCCACCAGTGATTTGAGCAATGAGCAGTTCTTC. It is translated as CATSDLSNEQFF.

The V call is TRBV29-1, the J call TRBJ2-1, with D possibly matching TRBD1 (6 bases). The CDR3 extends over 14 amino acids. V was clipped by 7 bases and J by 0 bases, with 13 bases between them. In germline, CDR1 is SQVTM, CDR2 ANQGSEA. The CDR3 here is CSAQGPISYNEQFF. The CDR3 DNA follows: TGCAGCGCCCAGGGGCCTATCTCCTACAATGAGCAGTTCTTC.

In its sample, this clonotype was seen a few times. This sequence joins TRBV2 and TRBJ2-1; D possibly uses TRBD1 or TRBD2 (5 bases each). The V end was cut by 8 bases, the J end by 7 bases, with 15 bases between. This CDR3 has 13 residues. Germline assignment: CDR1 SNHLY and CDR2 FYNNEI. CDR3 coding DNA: TGTGCCAGCGGGGGTGTGGCTGGAAATGAGCAGTTCTTC. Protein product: CASGGVAGNEQFF.

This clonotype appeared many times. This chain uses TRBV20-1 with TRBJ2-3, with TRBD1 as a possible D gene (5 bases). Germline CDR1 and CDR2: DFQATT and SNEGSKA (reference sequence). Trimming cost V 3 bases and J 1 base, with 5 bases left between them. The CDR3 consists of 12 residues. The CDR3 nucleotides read TGCAGTGCTAGGACAGGCACAGATACGCAGTATTTT. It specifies CSARTGTDTQYF.

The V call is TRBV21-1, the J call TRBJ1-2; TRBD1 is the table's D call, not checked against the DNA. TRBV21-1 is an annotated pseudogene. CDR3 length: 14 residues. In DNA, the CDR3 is TGTGCCAGCAGCGCGATGGACAGGGAGTCTGGCTACACCTTC. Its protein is CASSAMDRESGYTF.

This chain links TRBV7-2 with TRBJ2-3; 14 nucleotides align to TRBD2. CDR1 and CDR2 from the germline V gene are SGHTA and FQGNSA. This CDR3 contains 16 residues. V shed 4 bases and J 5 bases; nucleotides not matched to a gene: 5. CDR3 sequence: CASSSGLAGVVDTQYF. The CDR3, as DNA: TGTGCCAGCAGCTCGGGACTAGCGGGAGTAGTAGATACGCAGTATTTT.

CDR3 residues: CASSLQLGRGTEAFF. CDR3 sequence (DNA): TGCGCCAGCAGCTTGCAGCTGGGCAGGGGGACTGAAGCTTTCTTT. The chain links TRBV5-1 to TRBJ1-1, with 7 bases fitting TRBD1. Germline V lookup: CDR1 SGHRS, CDR2 YFSETQ. The V gene end was trimmed by 1 base and the J gene end by 5 bases; junction bases not matched to a gene: 8. CDR3 length: 15 residues.

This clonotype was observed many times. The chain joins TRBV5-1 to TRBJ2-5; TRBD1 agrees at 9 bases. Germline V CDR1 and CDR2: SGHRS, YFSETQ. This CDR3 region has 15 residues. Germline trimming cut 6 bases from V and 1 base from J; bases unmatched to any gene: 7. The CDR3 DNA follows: TGCGCCAGCACGTCGAGGGGACAGGGCCAAGAGACCCAGTACTTC. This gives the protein CASTSRGQGQETQYF.

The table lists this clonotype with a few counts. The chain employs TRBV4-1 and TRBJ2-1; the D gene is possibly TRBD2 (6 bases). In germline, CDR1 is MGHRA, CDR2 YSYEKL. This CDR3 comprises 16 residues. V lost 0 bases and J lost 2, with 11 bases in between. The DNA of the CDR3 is TGCGCCAGCAGCCAAGAAATGCGGGAAACCTACAATGAGCAGTTCTTC. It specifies CASSQEMRETYNEQFF.

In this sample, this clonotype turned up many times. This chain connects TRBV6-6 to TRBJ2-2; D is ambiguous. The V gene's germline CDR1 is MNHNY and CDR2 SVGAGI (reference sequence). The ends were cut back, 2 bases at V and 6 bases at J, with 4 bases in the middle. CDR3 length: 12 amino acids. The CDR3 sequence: CASSYGAGELFF. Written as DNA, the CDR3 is TGTGCCAGCAGTTACGGAGCCGGGGAGCTGTTTTTT.

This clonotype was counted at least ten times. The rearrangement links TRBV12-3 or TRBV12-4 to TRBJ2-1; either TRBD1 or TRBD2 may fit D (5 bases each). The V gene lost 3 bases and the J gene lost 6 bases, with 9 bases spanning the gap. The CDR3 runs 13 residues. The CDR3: CASSFPGPNEQFF. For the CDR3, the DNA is TGTGCCAGCAGTTTTCCGGGGCCCAATGAGCAGTTCTTC.

CDR3 DNA sequence: TGTGCCAGCTCACCACCCGGGACACTTTTCTACGAGCAGTACTTC. Translation: CASSPPGTLFYEQYF. The rearrangement uses TRBV18 and TRBJ2-7, with D maybe TRBD1 (6 bases). Germline loops: CDR1 KGHSH, CDR2 LQKENI. V lost 0 bases and J lost 3, with 12 bases in between. CDR3 length equals 15 residues. Together with reference TRBV18 and TRBJ2-7, the CDR3 gives the full variable domain: NAGVMQNPRHLVRRRGQEARLRCSPMKGHSHVYWYRQLPEEGLKFMVYLQKENIIDESGMPKERFSAEFPKEGPSILRIQQVVRGDSAAYFCASSPPGTLFYEQYFGPGTRLTVT.

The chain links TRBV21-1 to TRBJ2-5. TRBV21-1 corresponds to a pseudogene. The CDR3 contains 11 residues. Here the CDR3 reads CASSKEETQYF. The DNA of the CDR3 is TGTGCCAGCAGCAAAGAAGAGACCCAGTACTTC.